A selection of T cell receptor beta chains follows, all from one sample in a study of cytomegalovirus exposure and HLA in healthy donors. Using immunoSEQ multiplex PCR, the repertoire was profiled, and TCRdb retains in-frame clones only, with some absent. The sample lists around 220,000 clones, approximately 80% occurring once. Sequencing used PBMCs. These receptors were obtained from a girl under 18 in good health and CMV-seronegative. Both conserved end residues are part of each CDR3. Each record gives: D gene, clone size, V gene, J gene, CDR3 protein, CDR3 DNA. A D gene is named only where the DNA matches it firmly. Where a row states a size, it is once, few, many or the class of an expanded clone; other rows omit it.

TRBD1,NA,TRBV5-1,TRBJ1-5,CASSPDRGDQPQHF,TGCGCCAGCAGCCCGGACAGGGGGGATCAGCCCCAGCATTTT
NA,NA,TRBV9,TRBJ2-2,CASSTTTVTGELFF,TGTGCCAGCAGCACCACGACAGTCACCGGGGAGCTGTTTTTT
NA,few,TRBV7-9,TRBJ1-4,CASSRIALATNEKLFF,TGTGCCAGCAGCCGGATAGCCCTCGCAACTAATGAAAAACTGTTTTTT
NA,once,TRBV5-1,TRBJ1-4,CASSLGEGEKLFF,TGCGCCAGCAGCTTGGGGGAGGGTGAAAAACTGTTTTTT
TRBD2,NA,TRBV6-6,TRBJ2-7,CASSYSLLAVAYEQYF,TGTGCCAGCAGTTACTCGCTCCTAGCGGTAGCCTACGAGCAGTACTTC
TRBD1,NA,TRBV9,TRBJ1-4,CASSVEAGQGAANEKLFF,TGTGCCAGCAGCGTAGAGGCGGGACAGGGGGCGGCTAATGAAAAACTGTTTTTT
NA,NA,TRBV7-2,TRBJ1-1,CASSLGGGNTEAFF,TGTGCCAGCAGCTTAGGCGGGGGAAACACTGAAGCTTTCTTT
TRBD1,NA,TRBV28,TRBJ2-2,CASSFLVHSLRTGGSTGELFF,TGTGCCAGCAGTTTCTTGGTACACAGTCTGAGAACAGGGGGCAGCACCGGGGAGCTGTTTTTT
TRBD1,NA,TRBV29-1,TRBJ1-2,CSARKGASYGYTF,TGCAGCGCTAGAAAGGGGGCTAGCTATGGCTACACCTTC
TRBD2,NA,TRBV10-2,TRBJ2-1,CASSDIASGTYNEQFF,TGCGCCAGCAGTGATATTGCTAGCGGCACCTACAATGAGCAGTTCTTC
NA,few,TRBV14,TRBJ1-1,CATQPGVRNTEAFF,TGTGCTACACAGCCGGGGGTGCGGAACACTGAAGCTTTCTTT
TRBD1,NA,TRBV28,TRBJ1-2,CASTPGGQGPHGYTF,TGTGCTAGCACTCCCGGGGGACAGGGTCCCCATGGCTACACCTTC
NA,NA,TRBV28,TRBJ1-6,CASSLVRGSYNSPLHF,TGTGCCAGCAGTTTAGTACGGGGCTCCTATAATTCACCCCTCCACTTT
NA,NA,TRBV28,TRBJ1-2,CASSSIAEGTGGYTF,TGTGCCAGCAGTTCTATCGCTGAGGGAACCGGAGGCTACACCTTC
NA,NA,TRBV19,TRBJ1-1,CASKAVQGIGKAFF,TGTGCCAGTAAGGCCGTCCAGGGGATAGGGAAAGCTTTCTTT
NA,NA,TRBV28,TRBJ2-7,CASTQSGYSAAYEQYF,TGTGCCAGCACACAATCCGGGTACTCGGCGGCCTACGAGCAGTACTTC
TRBD2,once,TRBV27,TRBJ2-7,CASIPLGGGSYEQYF,TGTGCCAGCATCCCTCTCGGGGGGGGGTCCTACGAGCAGTACTTC
NA,NA,TRBV7-8,TRBJ1-1,CASSVRENTEAFF,TGTGCCAGCAGCGTCAGGGAGAACACTGAAGCTTTCTTT
TRBD1,once,TRBV28,TRBJ2-7,CASTRDREVYEQYF,TGTGCCAGCACTCGAGACAGGGAAGTATACGAGCAGTACTTC
TRBD2,NA,TRBV18,TRBJ2-1,CASSPGLAGLYNEQFF,TGTGCCAGCTCCCCTGGACTAGCGGGGCTATACAATGAGCAGTTCTTC
NA,NA,TRBV7-4,TRBJ1-5,CASRVGDQGVLDQPQHF,TGTGCCAGCAGGGTAGGGGATCAGGGCGTGTTGGATCAGCCCCAGCATTTT
NA,once,TRBV23-1,TRBJ2-3,CASSQCRRTDTQYF,TGCGCCAGCAGTCAATGCCGTCGGACAGATACGCAGTATTTT
NA,NA,TRBV10-1,TRBJ1-5,CATWGPDISNQPQHF,TGCGCCACATGGGGGCCTGATATTAGCAATCAGCCCCAGCATTTT
TRBD1,NA,TRBV10-1,TRBJ2-2,CASSWDRDTGELFF,TGCGCCAGCAGCTGGGACAGGGACACCGGGGAGCTGTTTTTT
NA,NA,TRBV19,TRBJ2-6,CASSISGSGANVLTF,TGTGCCAGTAGTATCTCAGGGTCAGGGGCCAACGTCCTGACTTTC
NA,NA,TRBV28,TRBJ1-2,CASRTGPVGYTF,TGTGCCAGCAGAACAGGGCCGGTCGGCTACACCTTC
NA,NA,TRBV7-6,TRBJ2-1,CASSLDSGSSAYNEQFF,TGTGCCAGCAGCTTAGACTCAGGGTCCTCTGCCTACAATGAGCAGTTCTTC
NA,NA,TRBV18,TRBJ1-1,CASSPFREYTEAFF,TGTGCCAGCTCACCATTTCGGGAGTACACTGAAGCTTTCTTT